This T cell receptor (beta chain) was sequenced for a study of T cells after yellow fever vaccination (dated by TCRdb to about 2019). Study-level background: The SMART-Seq v4 Ultra Low Input RNA kit was used to prepare libraries from fractions with low cell numbers. Two healthy male donors, one aged 18 to 30 and one aged 30 to 40 years, made up the cohort. To track T-cell clones before and after primary and booster YFV17D yellow fever vaccination, bulk TCR alpha and beta repertoires were sequenced longitudinally. Blood was collected at multiple timepoints before and after primary and secondary immunization, and bulk PBMC replicates and cell subsets were isolated. The paper as a whole reports these results and caveats: A small fraction of clonotypes appeared in both the CD4 and CD8 compartments, likely as a result of convergent recombination. Most clones expanded after primary vaccination were re-detected after the booster (around 96% of CD4 and approximately 85% of CD8), suggesting broad memory maintenance. Because the study included only two donors, the extent to which the findings can be generalized is limited. The secondary T-cell response was weaker than the primary response but faster, peaking on day 5 instead of day 15. FACS-sorted repertoires could contain abundant contaminating clonotypes from the bulk population, so computational filtering was required.

Of note for this clonotype: The clone's antigen remains unknown. Per-base qualities were not stored, and no clone one base away is much larger.

TCR cDNA was synthesized by 5'RACE template switching, which introduced a universal primer site and unique molecular identifiers. cDNA synthesis was primed from both the TCR alpha and TCR beta constant segments. Two PCR steps were used to amplify libraries, with sample barcodes and sequencing adapters being added in the second step. Sequencing of the libraries was done on either Illumina HiSeq 2500 (2x100 bp) or NovaSeq (2x150 bp). On the study's bioinformatics: Reads were demultiplexed and collapsed into UMI consensus sequences with MIGEC, and V(D)J alignment was performed with MiXCR. Clonotypes responding to the vaccine were identified with edgeR on replicate PBMC samples, with the criteria of FDR below 0.01 and a log2 fold change above 5 up to day 15. CD4 or CD8 identity was assigned to each bulk clonotype according to whether the clonotype was present at higher abundance in the sequenced CD4 repertoire or the sequenced CD8 repertoire. In-frame beta chains were kept once TCRdb had trimmed the public reads at Q25 with fastp and called clones with MiXCR. Each CDR3 protein appears once, grouped with its most common genes and DNA. TCRdb, not the authors, supplied the V and J calls. The sample profile shows over 150,000 distinct CDR3 sequences; roughly 6.4% of them were found once. Together, the top ten hold roughly 3% of the sample.

The germline V gene (reference sequence) gives CDR1 as SEHNR and CDR2 as FQNEAQ. Trimming removed 6 bases from V and 5 bases from J, leaving 19 bases between the germline ends. The CDR3 starts with the cysteine, ends with the phenylalanine, and has 15 residues. The CDR3 DNA has 45 bases and is translated from base 1. The treatment or condition label for this specimen denotes: live attenuated yellow fever vaccine strain. A standard Ficoll-Paque protocol was used to isolate PBMCs from peripheral blood. CD4 and CD8 T-cell fractions were isolated with Dynabeads CD4 and CD8 positive selection kits. TriZol was used to extract RNA from bulk PBMCs, from CD4 and CD8 fractions, and from dextramer-positive and dextramer-negative fractions.

The rearranged chain carries TRBV7-9 and TRBJ2-5; a confident D gene designation cannot be given. The clonotype originates from a young man who received the YFV17D yellow fever vaccine. The sample was CD4+ T cells sorted from PBMCs, taken on the day of the first yellow fever vaccination. Here the CDR3 is given as CASRLPRVGEETQYF. The DNA sequence reads TGTGCCAGCAGACTTCCAAGGGTGGGTGAGGAGACCCAGTACTTC.